A single sample gave rise to the 28 T cell receptor beta chains below, sequenced in a study of blood T cell repertoires in COVID-19. TCRdb keeps only in-frame clones here, not all; method: immunoSEQ multiplex PCR. The data contain about 69,000 clones, more than 70% of them singletons. Specimen: peripheral blood. These receptors were collected from a human donor in a cohort sampled during active COVID-19.

The gene calls are TRBV2 and TRBJ2-3; 8 bases line up with TRBD2. This CDR3 comprises 15 residues. The junction had 9 bases not matched to a gene; V was cut back by 6 bases and J by 4 bases. Germline values: CDR1 SNHLY, CDR2 FYNNEI. The CDR3 here is CASRRSGSKADTQYF. As DNA, the CDR3 is TGTGCCAGCAGGAGGAGCGGGAGTAAAGCAGATACGCAGTATTTT. Full variable domain (missing parts from reference TRBV2 and TRBJ2-3): EPEVTQTPSHQVTQMGQEVILRCVPISNHLYFYWYRQILGQKVEFLVSFYNNEISEKSEIFDDQFSVERPDGSNFTLKIRSTKLEDSAMYFCASRRSGSKADTQYFGPGTRLTVL.

The chain couples TRBV18 to TRBJ1-6, with D unclear. Germline values: CDR1 KGHSH, CDR2 LQKENI. V was shortened by 4 bases and J by 9 bases, with 13 bases between the two germline ends. The CDR3 runs 14 residues. As DNA, the CDR3 is TGTGCCAGCTCACTCGACGGGAGAACTTCACCCCTCCACTTT. Amino acid sequence: CASSLDGRTSPLHF.

The chain links TRBV5-1 to TRBJ2-6, with D maybe TRBD2 (6 bases). From germline, CDR1 is SGHRS and CDR2 YFSETQ. The CDR3 contains 15 residues. Trimming pared 4 bases from V and 0 bases from J, leaving 8 bases between. The CDR3 region has the DNA TGCGCCAGCAGCCGGACTATCTCTGGGGCCAACGTCCTGACTTTC. Encoded protein: CASSRTISGANVLTF.

The rearrangement uses TRBV19 and TRBJ1-2; 10 bases line up with TRBD1. Germline V gene data show CDR1 as LNHDA and CDR2 as SQIVND (reference sequence). The CDR3 length is 15 residues. With V trimmed by 5 bases and J by 4 bases, 7 bases remained unmatched. The CDR3 DNA follows: TGTGCCAGTAGTCAGACAGGGGGCGCTTCCTATGGCTACACCTTC. Residues: CASSQTGGASYGYTF.

The chain couples TRBV9 to TRBJ1-2; 8 nucleotides line up with TRBD1. Germline CDR1 reads SGDLS; CDR2 reads YYNGEE. The CDR3 totals 14 residues. Trimming at V came to 2 bases and at J to 1 base, leaving 1 base not matched to a gene. The CDR3 nucleotides are TGTGCCAGCAGCGTCGACAGGGGTAACTATGGCTACACCTTC. This sequence encodes CASSVDRGNYGYTF.

CDR3 coding DNA: TGTGCCAGCACCCGCCTGCAGGATCAAGAGACCCAGTACTTC. It translates to CASTRLQDQETQYF. This chain uses TRBV5-5 with TRBJ2-5; D not certain. The CDR3 contains 14 residues. Trimming stripped 6 bases from V and 2 bases from J, with 14 bases between. CDR1 is SGHKS, CDR2 YYEKEE, per germline (reference sequence). Looking up the rest from reference TRBV5-5 and TRBJ2-5 gives the full variable domain: DAGVTQSPTHLIKTRGQQVTLRCSPISGHKSVSWYQQVLGQGPQFIFQYYEKEERGRGNFPDRFSARQFPNYSSELNVNALLLGDSALYLCASTRLQDQETQYFGPGTRLLVL.

Note on this clone: Other DNA sequences in this specimen translate into the identical CDR3. The rearrangement links TRBV24-1 to TRBJ2-5; tentative D call: TRBD1 (6 bases). The CDR3 is 15 residues long. CDR1 is KGHDR and CDR2 is SFDVKD in the germline V gene. V was pared by 4 bases and J by 0 bases, with 11 bases between. The CDR3 loop is CATSDPDRYQETQYF. CDR3 sequence (DNA): TGTGCCACCAGTGACCCGGACAGATACCAAGAGACCCAGTACTTC.

The rearrangement joins TRBV5-1 to TRBJ1-2; possibly TRBD1 for D (6 bases). CDR3 length: 14 residues. The V gene lost 4 bases and the J gene lost 4 bases, with 14 bases spanning the gap. The V gene's germline CDR1 is SGHRS and CDR2 YFSETQ. The CDR3 DNA is TGCGCCAGCAGCGGTCTACAGGGAACCTATGGCTACACCTTC. Its translation is CASSGLQGTYGYTF.

This chain links TRBV19 with TRBJ2-7; 7 nucleotides match TRBD2. The trim removed 3 bases at V and 3 bases at J, leaving 5 bases unmatched. Germline-derived CDR1 and CDR2 are LNHDA and SQIVND (reference sequence). This CDR3 has 14 amino acids. For the CDR3, the DNA is TGTGCCAGTAGTATCCTCCCGGGGGGCTACGAGCAGTACTTC. Residues: CASSILPGGYEQYF. Using reference TRBV19 and TRBJ2-7 for the parts outside the CDR3, the full variable domain is DGGITQSPKYLFRKEGQNVTLSCEQNLNHDAMYWYRQDPGQGLRLIYYSQIVNDFQKGDIAEGYSVSREKKESFPLTVTSAQKNPTAFYLCASSILPGGYEQYFGPGTRLTVT.

The genes are TRBV18 and TRBJ2-5, with D tentatively TRBD1 (6 bases). V lost 3 bases and J 0 bases, leaving 11 bases between the germline ends. The germline CDR1 and CDR2 sequences are KGHSH and LQKENI. This CDR3 region has 15 residues. The CDR3 loop is CASSPGTGYQETQYF. The CDR3 region has the DNA TGTGCCAGCTCACCCGGTACAGGGTACCAAGAGACCCAGTACTTC.

V usage is TRBV27 and J usage is TRBJ2-3; a weak D match, TRBD1 (6 bases). The CDR3 length is 15 residues. The germline V gene encodes CDR1 MNHEY and CDR2 SMNVEV (reference sequence). V shed 10 bases and J shed 2 bases, with 19 bases lying between them. The CDR3 DNA sequence: TGTGCCACCAGCCTCGGAACAGGGTTCACAGATACGCAGTATTTT. Amino acids: CATSLGTGFTDTQYF.

In DNA form, the CDR3 reads TGTGCCTGGACTTCGGGACAGGGGGCCAAAAACATTCAGTACTTC. Protein sequence: CAWTSGQGAKNIQYF. This chain joins TRBV30 and TRBJ2-4, with 10 bases aligning to TRBD1. Per the germline V gene, CDR1 is GTSNPN and CDR2 is SVGIG (reference sequence). The CDR3 loop spans 15 amino acids. The V gene end was trimmed by 4 bases and the J gene end by 1 base; junction bases not matched to a gene: 4.

The chain uses TRBV7-6 and TRBJ1-2, with D maybe TRBD1 (5 bases). CDR1 and CDR2 (germline): SGHVS, FNYEAQ. The V end was cut by 4 bases, the J end by 8 bases, with 14 bases between. The CDR3 is 13 residues long. CDR3 bases: TGTGCCAGCAGCTACTCGGACAATTCCGGCTACACCTTC. Amino acid sequence: CASSYSDNSGYTF. Full variable domain (missing parts from reference TRBV7-6 and TRBJ1-2): GAGVSQSPRYKVTKRGQDVALRCDPISGHVSLYWYRQALGQGPEFLTYFNYEAQQDKSGLPNDRFSAERPEGSISTLTIQRTEQRDSAMYRCASSYSDNSGYTFGSGTRLTVV.

The chain is built from TRBV10-1 and TRBJ2-4; no firm D call. Germline assignment: CDR1 WNHNN and CDR2 SYGVQD (reference sequence). Trimming cost V 3 bases and J 0 bases, with 6 bases left between them. This CDR3 has 14 residues. CDR3 in DNA: TGCGCCAGCAGTGACTCGGTAGCCAAAAACATTCAGTACTTC. It specifies CASSDSVAKNIQYF.

The rearrangement links TRBV12-3 or TRBV12-4 to TRBJ2-2; D remains ambiguous. V lost 2 bases, J lost 3 bases, and 4 bases lay in between. The CDR3 is 13 amino acids. The CDR3 region has the DNA TGTGCCAGCAGTTTATCTTACACCGGGGAGCTGTTTTTT. It codes for CASSLSYTGELFF.

V is TRBV5-4 and J is TRBJ2-5; TRBD1 matches 7 bases. In germline, CDR1 is SGHNT, CDR2 YYREEE (reference sequence). The V and J ends lost 1 base and 4 bases, in that order; junction bases with no gene match: 4. The CDR3 is made up of 14 amino acids. The CDR3 DNA is TGTGCCAGCAGCTTGCGAGGGGGCGCAGAGACCCAGTACTTC. Protein product: CASSLRGGAETQYF.

For this clone: The same CDR3 is also encoded by other DNA sequences in this sample. V and J are TRBV5-1 and TRBJ2-3; 10 nucleotides align to TRBD1. This CDR3 spans 15 amino acids. The V segment lost 0 bases and the J segment 3 bases; nucleotides outside the gene matches: 1. CDR1 and CDR2 (germline): SGHRS, YFSETQ. CDR3 DNA: TGCGCCAGCAGCTTGGGGGGACAGGGGACAGATACGCAGTATTTT. It specifies CASSLGGQGTDTQYF.

The chain uses TRBV19 and TRBJ1-2; D possibly corresponds to TRBD1 (5 bases). The CDR3 has 14 residues. The V gene's germline CDR1 is LNHDA and CDR2 SQIVND (reference sequence). Trimming stripped 7 bases from V and 4 bases from J, with 16 bases between. CDR3 nucleotides: TGTGCCAGTACCCCAGGAGGGGAACCCTATGGCTACACCTTC. Amino acids: CASTPGGEPYGYTF.

There are a few counts of this clone. The V gene is TRBV5-1, the J gene TRBJ2-5; 7 bases line up with TRBD2. Germline trimming cut 2 bases from V and 6 bases from J; bases unmatched to any gene: 10. CDR1 is SGHRS and CDR2 is YFSETQ in the germline V gene. The CDR3 totals 15 residues. CDR3 sequence reads: CASSFAGEPGKTQYF. Here the CDR3 DNA reads TGCGCCAGCAGCTTCGCGGGAGAGCCCGGGAAGACCCAGTACTTC.

The V call is TRBV4-1, the J call TRBJ2-2; 13 nucleotides match TRBD2. Germline V CDR1 and CDR2: MGHRA, YSYEKL. This CDR3 contains 16 residues. V shed 2 bases and J 7 bases; nucleotides not matched to a gene: 4. The CDR3 region has the DNA TGCGCCAGCAGCCAATGGACTAGCGGGAGTGTCGGGGAGCTGTTTTTT. Encoded protein: CASSQWTSGSVGELFF.

This clone was observed a handful of times. The rearrangement links TRBV9 to TRBJ2-7; TRBD2 matches 7 bases. The germline CDR1 and CDR2 sequences are SGDLS and YYNGEE. This CDR3 region has 14 residues. V shed 0 bases, J shed 5 bases, and the junction held 5 bases outside the gene matches. CDR3 in amino acids: CASSVAGLGHEQYF. The CDR3 region has the DNA TGTGCCAGCAGCGTAGCTGGACTAGGGCACGAGCAGTACTTC.

The V and J genes are TRBV6-5 and TRBJ1-5; 7 nucleotides match TRBD1. Losses at the gene ends were 8 bases for V and 2 bases for J; bases not matched to a gene: 9. The CDR3 runs 15 residues. CDR1 is MNHEY, CDR2 SVGAGI, per germline. The CDR3 DNA reads as TGTGCCAGCTTCCCAAGACAGGGACGCAATCAGCCCCAGCATTTT. Translated: CASFPRQGRNQPQHF.

This rearrangement joins TRBV6-5 to TRBJ1-6; 7 bases line up with TRBD1. The trim removed 6 bases at V and 8 bases at J, leaving 7 bases unmatched. The CDR3 totals 14 residues. Germline-derived CDR1 and CDR2 are MNHEY and SVGAGI. The CDR3 region is CASSMTGRDSPLHF. The CDR3, as DNA: TGTGCCAGCAGCATGACAGGGAGAGATTCACCCCTCCACTTT.

This clone was seen a handful of times. This chain joins TRBV28 and TRBJ2-2; 7 bases line up with TRBD1. Per germline, CDR1 MDHEN and CDR2 SYDVKM. Losses at the gene ends were 5 bases for V and 5 bases for J; bases not matched to a gene: 8. The CDR3 loop spans 15 amino acids. The CDR3 reads CASSRQGFGTGELFF. CDR3 in DNA: TGTGCCAGCAGTCGACAGGGTTTTGGGACCGGGGAGCTGTTTTTT.

The chain links TRBV28 to TRBJ2-7, with 9 nucleotides matching TRBD1. Per germline, CDR1 MDHEN and CDR2 SYDVKM. V shed 6 bases, J shed 6 bases, and the junction held 15 bases outside the gene matches. The CDR3 contains 16 residues. CDR3 bases: TGTGCCAGCAGCCCGGCTCCGGGACAGGGATCTGGCGAGCAGTACTTC. It specifies CASSPAPGQGSGEQYF.

The rearrangement joins TRBV27 to TRBJ1-5; D not resolved. V lost 2 bases and J lost 2, with 4 bases in between. CDR1 is MNHEY, CDR2 SMNVEV, per germline (reference sequence). The CDR3 runs to 13 residues. This CDR3 reads CASSLQGNQPQHF. In nucleotides, the CDR3 is TGTGCCAGCAGTTTACAGGGCAATCAGCCCCAGCATTTT.

The chain employs TRBV5-1 and TRBJ2-3; the D is unclear. The germline V gene encodes CDR1 SGHRS and CDR2 YFSETQ. V gave up 4 bases and J gave up 0 bases, with 9 bases separating them. The CDR3 sequence is 14 residues long. CDR3 sequence (DNA): TGCGCCAGCAGCCTCGCGCACAGCACAGATACGCAGTATTTT. This sequence encodes CASSLAHSTDTQYF.

This clone showed up just once. The V and J genes are TRBV5-4 and TRBJ2-7, with TRBD1 matching over 8 bases. The CDR3 runs to 14 residues. V was clipped by 0 bases and J by 3 bases; unmatched bases: 2. Looked up from germline, CDR1 is SGHNT and CDR2 is YYREEE (reference sequence). CDR3 region: CASSLGQGIYEQYF. The CDR3 DNA is TGTGCCAGCAGCTTGGGACAGGGGATCTACGAGCAGTACTTC.